Reported below is one TCR beta chain. Antigen unknown. The CDR3 extends 3 residues past the end of the read, so its final part is completed from the germline J gene. The CDR3 spans 14 residues. Losses at the gene ends were 7 bases for V and 4 bases for J; bases not matched to a gene: 8. From germline, CDR1 is DFQATT and CDR2 SNEGSKA (reference sequence). The data stem from a study of T cells in women clearing cervical HPV infection. Each participant carried one incident cervical HPV16 infection only. Clones were read by immunoSEQ multiplex PCR, and TCRdb kept only the in-frame ones, dropping some. The sample has 36,000 or so clones. Study conclusions and caveats: Each sample's T-cell count was unknown, possibly confounding richness. Cases carried less TRBV6-7 than controls: 0.11% versus 0.16%. CIN3+ cases had significantly higher TCR richness than controls; evenness did not differ.

The sequence was collected from a woman aged 18 to 69 with a cervical HPV16 infection that either progressed to CIN3+ or cleared (not recorded which). What was sequenced was blood buffy coat. The chain uses TRBV20-1 and TRBJ2-1; 9 bases fit TRBD1. Here the CDR3 reads CSGVGQGKYNEQFF. Incomplete CDR3 DNA: TGCAGTGGGGTTGGACAGGGGAAATACAATGAG.